The rows below give T cell receptor beta chains drawn from one sample of a study of cytomegalovirus exposure and HLA in healthy donors. The assay was immunoSEQ multiplex PCR, and TCRdb's table has in-frame clones only and misses some. Found here are 150,000 to 200,000 clones, approximately 86% of them singletons; the top ten hold approximately 2.1%. Sequenced sample: PBMCs. The receptors were gathered from a woman younger than 35 in good health and CMV-seronegative. CDR3s include the opening cysteine and the closing phenylalanine or tryptophan. Each record gives: clone size, J gene, D gene, V gene, CDR3 protein, CDR3 DNA. D genes are given only for firm matches. Not every row has a clone size; where given, it reads once, few, many or a size class.

- | TRBJ1-2 | - | TRBV20-1 | CSAPLRDGYTF | TGCAGTGCACCCTTACGCGATGGCTACACCTTC
once | TRBJ1-2 | - | TRBV9 | CASRGTWGYTF | TGTGCCAGCAGGGGCACCTGGGGCTACACCTTC
- | TRBJ1-2 | - | TRBV6-1 | CASSEVGSYGYTF | TGTGCCAGCAGTGAAGTGGGCAGCTATGGCTACACCTTC
- | TRBJ1-6 | - | TRBV27 | CASSLDRILNSPLHF | TGTGCCAGCAGTTTAGACAGAATCTTGAATTCACCCCTCCACTTT
- | TRBJ1-3 | - | TRBV19 | CASSFRGTGNTIYF | TGTGCCAGTAGTTTTCGGGGAACTGGAAACACCATATATTTT
- | TRBJ2-4 | TRBD1 | TRBV2 | CASSDLDRTGKNIQYF | TGTGCCAGCAGTGATTTAGATCGGACAGGGAAAAACATTCAGTACTTC
- | TRBJ1-6 | - | TRBV10-3 | CAISVDRADSPLHF | TGTGCCATCAGTGTCGACAGAGCAGATTCACCCCTCCACTTT
- | TRBJ2-1 | - | TRBV27 | CASSLRHGTLPYNEQFF | TGTGCCAGCAGTTTGCGACACGGGACATTACCATACAATGAGCAGTTCTTC
- | TRBJ2-1 | TRBD2 | TRBV7-2 | CASSLGTSRRSYNEQFF | TGTGCCAGCAGCTTAGGGACTAGTAGACGCTCCTACAATGAGCAGTTCTTC
- | TRBJ2-7 | - | TRBV7-9 | CASSFPSYEQYF | TGTGCCAGCAGCTTTCCCAGCTACGAGCAGTACTTC
- | TRBJ1-1 | - | TRBV6-1 | CASREHYTEAFF | TGTGCCAGCAGGGAGCACTACACTGAAGCTTTCTTT
few | TRBJ2-7 | TRBD2 | TRBV6-5 | CASSSSSGSVYEQYF | TGTGCCAGCAGTTCCTCTAGCGGGAGCGTCTACGAGCAGTACTTC
few | TRBJ1-6 | TRBD1 | TRBV6-5 | CASSYSTGGNSPLHF | TGTGCCAGCAGTTACTCAACAGGGGGGAATTCACCCCTCCACTTT
- | TRBJ1-2 | - | TRBV5-4 | CASSDGGAKYGYTF | TGTGCCAGCAGCGACGGGGGGGCAAAGTATGGCTACACCTTC
once | TRBJ1-5 | - | TRBV7-8 | CASSSRRGGSNQPQHF | TGTGCCAGCAGCTCACGCAGGGGCGGGAGCAATCAGCCCCAGCATTTT
once | TRBJ1-2 | - | TRBV4-3 | CASSQDRNYGYTF | TGCGCCAGCAGCCAAGACAGGAACTATGGCTACACCTTC
- | TRBJ2-7 | TRBD2 | TRBV11-2 | CASSLGAGGYYEQYF | TGTGCCAGCAGCTTGGGAGCGGGAGGATACTACGAGCAGTACTTC
- | TRBJ1-5 | TRBD1 | TRBV15 | CATSKKGQVNQPQHF | TGTGCCACCAGCAAAAAGGGACAGGTCAATCAGCCCCAGCATTTT
- | TRBJ2-1 | TRBD2 | TRBV10-3 | CAISVGLAGGRNEQFF | TGTGCCATCAGTGTGGGGCTAGCGGGGGGGCGCAATGAGCAGTTCTTC
- | TRBJ1-3 | - | TRBV19 | CASSVPGIPNTIYF | TGTGCCAGTAGCGTCCCCGGGATACCAAACACCATATATTTT
- | TRBJ1-5 | TRBD1 | TRBV15 | CATSRGAQGASQPQHF | TGTGCCACCAGCAGAGGGGCACAGGGGGCGAGTCAGCCCCAGCATTTT
- | TRBJ1-2 | - | TRBV19 | CASNPEDSYGYTF | TGTGCCAGTAACCCAGAGGACAGCTATGGCTACACCTTC
medium-sized | TRBJ2-2 | - | TRBV5-4 | CASSLAQAVTGELFF | TGTGCCAGCAGCTTGGCCCAGGCCGTCACCGGGGAGCTGTTTTTT
- | TRBJ2-2 | - | TRBV6-1 | CASGEAEAGELFF | TGTGCCAGCGGGGAGGCAGAGGCCGGGGAGCTGTTTTTT
- | TRBJ1-2 | TRBD1 | TRBV6-5 | CASSSRDRAGGYTF | TGTGCCAGCAGTAGTCGGGACAGGGCAGGTGGCTACACCTTC
once | TRBJ2-3 | - | TRBV7-2 | CASSLEGWGADTQYF | TGTGCCAGCAGCTTAGAGGGCTGGGGGGCAGATACGCAGTATTTT
many | TRBJ2-5 | TRBD2 | TRBV4-2 | CASSQELAGGFETQYF | TGTGCCAGCAGCCAGGAATTAGCGGGGGGCTTTGAGACCCAGTACTTC
- | TRBJ1-1 | - | TRBV30 | CAWIHRANTEAFF | TGTGCCTGGATCCACAGGGCGAACACTGAAGCTTTCTTT
once | TRBJ1-4 | - | TRBV4-1 | CASSQVSAGVFTNEKLFF | TGCGCCAGCAGCCAAGTATCGGCAGGGGTATTCACTAATGAAAAACTGTTTTTT
- | TRBJ2-4 | TRBD2 | TRBV6-1 | CASSDETSGTATTQYF | TGTGCCAGCAGTGATGAAACTAGCGGGACAGCTACAACTCAGTACTTC
once | TRBJ2-3 | - | TRBV18 | CASSASRPDTQYF | TGTGCCAGCTCAGCTAGTCGCCCAGATACGCAGTATTTT
few | TRBJ1-2 | - | TRBV27 | CASSPRGTSGYTF | TGTGCCAGCAGTCCGAGGGGGACAAGCGGCTACACCTTC
- | TRBJ2-1 | - | TRBV27 | CASSTPIEQFF | TGTGCCAGCAGCACCCCTATTGAGCAGTTCTTC
- | TRBJ1-5 | - | TRBV7-2 | CASSLWSEGQGPNQPQHF | TGTGCCAGCAGCTTATGGAGTGAGGGGCAGGGGCCCAATCAGCCCCAGCATTTT
- | TRBJ1-1 | - | TRBV5-1 | CASSFRQNTEAFF | TGCGCCAGCAGCTTCCGACAGAACACTGAAGCTTTCTTT
few | TRBJ2-7 | - | TRBV11-3 | CASSLDRGRREQYF | TGTGCCAGCAGCTTAGACAGGGGCCGGAGGGAGCAGTACTTC
- | TRBJ2-3 | - | TRBV11-3 | CASSFLSTDTQYF | TGTGCCAGCAGCTTCCTGAGCACAGATACGCAGTATTTT
- | TRBJ1-1 | - | TRBV6-1 | CASSLRDPAFF | TGTGCCAGCAGTTTGAGGGATCCCGCTTTCTTT
few | TRBJ1-2 | - | TRBV6-5 | CASTEVPSYGYTF | TGTGCCAGCACTGAAGTTCCTAGCTATGGCTACACCTTC
- | TRBJ2-5 | - | TRBV19 | CASTQNQGPQYF | TGTGCCAGTACCCAAAATCAGGGCCCCCAGTACTTC
- | TRBJ1-1 | - | TRBV2 | CASTLQGNTEAFF | TGTGCCAGCACTCTACAGGGGAACACTGAAGCTTTCTTT
- | TRBJ2-7 | - | TRBV23-1 | CASSQSSGNEAHYEQYF | TGCGCCAGCAGTCAATCTTCGGGGAACGAGGCCCACTACGAGCAGTACTTC
- | TRBJ2-1 | - | TRBV5-1 | CASSPLILYNEQFF | TGCGCCAGCAGCCCCCTTATCCTCTACAATGAGCAGTTCTTC
- | TRBJ2-7 | - | TRBV5-1 | CASSLEGAYEQYF | TGCGCCAGCAGCTTAGAGGGCGCCTACGAGCAGTACTTC
- | TRBJ1-2 | - | TRBV6-1 | CASSEQGSPGGYTF | TGTGCCAGCAGTGAGCAGGGCTCGCCGGGCGGCTACACCTTC
- | TRBJ2-4 | - | TRBV4-3 | CASSQDPPLGGIAKNIQYF | TGCGCCAGCAGCCAAGATCCCCCTTTGGGGGGAATAGCCAAAAACATTCAGTACTTC
- | TRBJ2-3 | TRBD1 | TRBV5-6 | CASSGLQGADTQYF | TGTGCCAGCAGCGGCTTACAGGGGGCAGATACGCAGTATTTT
- | TRBJ1-2 | TRBD1 | TRBV9 | CASSVGQGGNYGYTF | TGTGCCAGCAGCGTAGGACAGGGGGGGAACTATGGCTACACCTTC
- | TRBJ2-5 | TRBD2 | TRBV2 | CASSSTSGEETQYF | TGTGCCAGCAGTTCGACTAGCGGGGAAGAGACCCAGTACTTC
- | TRBJ2-7 | TRBD1 | TRBV28 | CASSLVGTGGYEQYF | TGTGCCAGCAGTTTAGTCGGGACAGGGGGCTACGAGCAGTACTTC
- | TRBJ1-1 | - | TRBV6-5 | CASSYAGGSTEAFF | TGTGCCAGCAGTTACGCGGGTGGGAGCACTGAAGCTTTCTTT